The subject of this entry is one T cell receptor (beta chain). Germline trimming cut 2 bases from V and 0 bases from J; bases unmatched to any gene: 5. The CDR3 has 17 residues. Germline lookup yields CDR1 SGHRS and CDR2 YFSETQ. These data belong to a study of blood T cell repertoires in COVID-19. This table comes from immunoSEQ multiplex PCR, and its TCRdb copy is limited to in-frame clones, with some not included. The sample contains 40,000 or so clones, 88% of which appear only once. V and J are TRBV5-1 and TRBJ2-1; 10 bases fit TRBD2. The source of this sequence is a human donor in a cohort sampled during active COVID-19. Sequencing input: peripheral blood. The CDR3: CASSFGLAASSYNEQFF. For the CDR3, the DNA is TGCGCCAGCAGCTTTGGACTAGCGGCGAGCTCCTACAATGAGCAGTTCTTC.